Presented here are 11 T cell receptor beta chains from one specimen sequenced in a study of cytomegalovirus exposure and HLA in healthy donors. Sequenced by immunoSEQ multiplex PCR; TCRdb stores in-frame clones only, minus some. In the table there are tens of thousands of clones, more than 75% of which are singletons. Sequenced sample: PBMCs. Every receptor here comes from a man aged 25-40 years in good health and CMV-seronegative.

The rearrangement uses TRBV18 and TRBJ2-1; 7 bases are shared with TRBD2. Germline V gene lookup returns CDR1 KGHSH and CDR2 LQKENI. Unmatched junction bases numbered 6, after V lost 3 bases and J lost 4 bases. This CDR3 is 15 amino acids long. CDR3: CASSPRTRGYNEQFF. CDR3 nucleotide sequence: TGTGCCAGCTCACCGAGGACTAGGGGATACAATGAGCAGTTCTTC.

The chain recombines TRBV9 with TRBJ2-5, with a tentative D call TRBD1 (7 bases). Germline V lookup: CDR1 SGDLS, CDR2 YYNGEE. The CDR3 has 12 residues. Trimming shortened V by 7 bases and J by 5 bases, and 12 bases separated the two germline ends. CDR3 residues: CASSRGRETQYF. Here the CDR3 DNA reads TGTGCCAGCTCCAGGGGGAGGGAGACCCAGTACTTC.

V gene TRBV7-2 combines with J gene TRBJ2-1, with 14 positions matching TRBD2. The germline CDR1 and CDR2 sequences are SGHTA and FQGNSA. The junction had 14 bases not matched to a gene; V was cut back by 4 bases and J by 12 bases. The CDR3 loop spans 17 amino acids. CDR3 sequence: CASSSRPGLAGARTQFF. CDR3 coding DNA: TGTGCCAGCAGCTCTAGACCGGGACTAGCGGGGGCCAGAACGCAGTTCTTC.

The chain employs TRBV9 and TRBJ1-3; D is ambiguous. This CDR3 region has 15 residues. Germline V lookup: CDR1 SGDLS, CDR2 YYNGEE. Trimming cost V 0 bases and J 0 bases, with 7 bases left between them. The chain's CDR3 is CASSVGRNSGNTIYF. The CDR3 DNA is TGTGCCAGCAGCGTAGGCAGAAACTCTGGAAACACCATATATTTT.

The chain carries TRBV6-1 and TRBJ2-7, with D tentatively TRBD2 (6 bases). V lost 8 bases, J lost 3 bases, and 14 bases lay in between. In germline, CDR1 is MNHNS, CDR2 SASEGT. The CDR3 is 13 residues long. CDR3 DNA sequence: TGTGCCAGCCAGCCCCCGGGAGTCTACGAGCAGTACTTC. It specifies CASQPPGVYEQYF.

The CDR3 protein is CASSVRSFEQYF. DNA for the CDR3: TGTGCCAGCAGCGTAAGAAGCTTTGAGCAGTACTTC. The V and J genes are TRBV6-1 and TRBJ2-7; D unresolved. V lost 6 bases to trimming and J lost 7 bases, with 13 bases between them. This CDR3 has 12 residues. CDR1 and CDR2 from the germline V gene are MNHNS and SASEGT.

CDR3 residues: CASSLDPGLAGRNTGELFF. The CDR3 DNA reads TGTGCCAGCAGCTTAGACCCAGGACTAGCAGGGAGGAACACCGGGGAGCTGTTTTTT. The chain recombines TRBV11-3 with TRBJ2-2, with 8 bases fitting TRBD2. From germline, CDR1 is SGHNT and CDR2 YENEEA. The CDR3 length is 19 residues. Germline trimming cut 0 bases from V and 1 base from J; bases unmatched to any gene: 10.

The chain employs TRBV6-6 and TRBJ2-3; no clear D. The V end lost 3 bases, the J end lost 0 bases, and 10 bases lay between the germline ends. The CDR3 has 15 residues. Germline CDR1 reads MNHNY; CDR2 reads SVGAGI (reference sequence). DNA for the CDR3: TGTGCCAGCAGTTATCTGGCAGGTAGCACAGATACGCAGTATTTT. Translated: CASSYLAGSTDTQYF.

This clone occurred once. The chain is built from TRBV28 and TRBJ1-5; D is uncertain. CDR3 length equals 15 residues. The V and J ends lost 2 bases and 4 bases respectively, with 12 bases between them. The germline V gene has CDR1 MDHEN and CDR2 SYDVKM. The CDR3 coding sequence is TGTGCCAGCAGTTTAAATCTCGGGGAGAATCAGCCCCAGCATTTT. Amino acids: CASSLNLGENQPQHF.

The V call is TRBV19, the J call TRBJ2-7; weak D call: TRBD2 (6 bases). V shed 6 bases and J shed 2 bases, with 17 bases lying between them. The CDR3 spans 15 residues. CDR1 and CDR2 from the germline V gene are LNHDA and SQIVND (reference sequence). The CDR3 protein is CASSPTGLGTYEQYF. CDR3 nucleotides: TGTGCCAGTAGCCCGACGGGACTCGGAACCTACGAGCAGTACTTC. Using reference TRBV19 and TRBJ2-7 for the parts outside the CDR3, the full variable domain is DGGITQSPKYLFRKEGQNVTLSCEQNLNHDAMYWYRQDPGQGLRLIYYSQIVNDFQKGDIAEGYSVSREKKESFPLTVTSAQKNPTAFYLCASSPTGLGTYEQYFGPGTRLTVT.

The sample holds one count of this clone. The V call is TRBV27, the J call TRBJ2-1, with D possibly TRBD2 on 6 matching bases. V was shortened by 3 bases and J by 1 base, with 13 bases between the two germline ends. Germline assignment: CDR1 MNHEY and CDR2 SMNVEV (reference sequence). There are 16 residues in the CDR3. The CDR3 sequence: CASSFRGLGSYNEQFF. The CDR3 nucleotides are TGTGCCAGCAGTTTTCGGGGACTCGGGTCCTACAATGAGCAGTTCTTC.